These 16 T cell receptor beta chains were sequenced from one sample in a study of blood T cells in healthy people across ages. Primed by a sample-barcoded 5' primer and a J-beta primer mix, a second PCR proceeded for roughly 7 to 12 cycles. TCRdb fed the 5' RACE reads into MiXCR, producing one record per CDR3 protein. The sample has about 1.8 million distinct CDR3 sequences; around 48% are singletons. Sequences were obtained from blood. The receptors come from a woman aged 40 to 49 in good health.

The chain carries TRBV20-1 and TRBJ1-1; the D is unclear. The CDR3 loop spans 16 amino acids. V was clipped by 6 bases and J by 2 bases, with 22 bases between them. Germline values: CDR1 DFQATT, CDR2 SNEGSKA (reference sequence). The chain's CDR3 is CSARTGMGGTNTEAFF. Here the CDR3 DNA reads TGCAGTGCCCGGACGGGGATGGGCGGAACAAACACTGAAGCTTTCTTT.

V is TRBV7-8 and J is TRBJ1-6; D not certain. Germline CDR1 reads SGHVS; CDR2 reads FQNEAQ. V shed 5 bases and J shed 5 bases, with 7 bases lying between them. The CDR3 runs 13 residues. DNA for the CDR3: TGTGCCAGCAGCACATATGATAATTCACCCCTCCACTTT. This translates into CASSTYDNSPLHF.

CDR3 nucleotides: TGTGCCAGCAGCCCGGGGACAGGGAGAAGGGACACTGAAGCTTTCTTT. It yields the protein CASSPGTGRRDTEAFF. The chain combines TRBV28 with TRBJ1-1, with TRBD1 matching over 9 bases. This CDR3 region has 16 residues. Trimming at V came to 6 bases and at J to 3 bases, leaving 11 bases not matched to a gene. The germline V gene encodes CDR1 MDHEN and CDR2 SYDVKM.

A word on this clonotype: Relative to the germline gene, one junction end is altered; a read error may explain this. CDR3 region: CASSHSSWEVAGELFF. For the CDR3, the DNA is TGTGCCAGCAGTCACTCGAGCTGGGAAGTAGCCGGGGAGCTGTTTTTT. The chain links TRBV6-5 to TRBJ2-2; D unclear. CDR3 size: 16 residues. CDR1 is MNHEY, CDR2 SVGAGI, per germline.

The V call is TRBV5-5, the J call TRBJ2-1; D may match TRBD1 or TRBD2 (6 bases each). Germline-derived CDR1 and CDR2 are SGHKS and YYEKEE (reference sequence). The CDR3 extends over 16 amino acids. The V gene lost 0 bases and the J gene lost 4 bases, with 14 bases spanning the gap. CDR3 sequence (DNA): TGTGCCAGCAGCTTGGAGGGGGGAAGCTTTTACAATGAGCAGTTCTTC. This gives the protein CASSLEGGSFYNEQFF.

The chain is built from TRBV7-9 and TRBJ2-3; the match to TRBD1 covers 9 bases. CDR1 SEHNR and CDR2 FQNEAQ come from the germline V gene (reference sequence). Trimming cost V 1 base and J 0 bases; bases outside gene matches: 2. CDR3 length: 16 residues. CDR3 DNA: TGTGCCAGCAGCTTAGGCGGGACAGGGAGCACAGATACGCAGTATTTT. Translated: CASSLGGTGSTDTQYF.

V usage is TRBV20-1 and J usage is TRBJ2-1; D gene ambiguous. Deletions cut 2 bases from V and 8 bases from J, with 16 bases between. The CDR3 consists of 14 residues. The germline gives CDR1 DFQATT, CDR2 SNEGSKA (reference sequence). The chain's CDR3 is CSARRNKKTDEQFF. CDR3 bases: TGCAGTGCTAGACGTAATAAAAAAACCGATGAGCAGTTCTTC.

In DNA form, the CDR3 reads TGTGCCAGCTCCACTTCGGACTCACCCCTCCACTTT. Translated: CASSTSDSPLHF. The chain carries TRBV18 and TRBJ1-6; D gene ambiguous. Germline assignment: CDR1 KGHSH and CDR2 LQKENI. There are 12 residues in the CDR3. V was trimmed by 6 bases and J by 10 bases, leaving 10 bases between them.

The chain has TRBV6-2 or TRBV6-3 and TRBJ2-1; 7 positions match TRBD2. The germline V gene has CDR1 MNHEY and CDR2 SVGEGT. The CDR3 totals 14 residues. Trimming took 7 bases from V and 9 from J; bases not matched to a gene: 12. This CDR3 reads CASTGGRASGEQFF. CDR3 bases: TGTGCCAGCACCGGGGGGAGGGCGTCGGGTGAGCAGTTCTTC.

This clonotype turned up a few times. The V gene is TRBV11-2, the J gene TRBJ2-5, with 12 bases that match TRBD2. The end of the DNA fits TRBJ2-7 better, so the J call may be wrong. CDR1 and CDR2 from the germline V gene are SGHAT and FQNNGV. There are 15 residues in the CDR3. The CDR3 loop is CASSSLAGGSREQYF. DNA for the CDR3: TGTGCCAGCAGCTCGCTAGCGGGGGGGAGTCGCGAGCAGTACTTC.

The chain combines TRBV7-9 with TRBJ2-3; no clear D gene. The CDR3 sequence is 14 residues long. Germline CDR1 and CDR2: SEHNR and FQNEAQ (reference sequence). V lost 0 bases and J lost 2, with 6 bases in between. CDR3 sequence reads: CASSLAMTTDTQYF. In DNA form, the CDR3 reads TGTGCCAGCAGCTTAGCGATGACCACAGATACGCAGTATTTT.

This chain connects TRBV4-3 to TRBJ2-2, with TRBD1 matching 9 bases. In germline, CDR1 is LGHNA, CDR2 YSLEER. The CDR3 is 18 residues long. V was clipped by 2 bases and J by 8 bases; unmatched bases: 15. The CDR3 DNA follows: TGCGCCAGCAGCCAACCCTACTCCGGGACAGGGAGTAGGGGGGAGCTGTTTTTT. Translating gives CASSQPYSGTGSRGELFF.

This chain uses TRBV6-5 with TRBJ1-4; TRBD1 matches 7 bases. V dropped 6 bases and J dropped 5; count of bases not matched to a gene: 3. The CDR3 is made up of 13 amino acids. Germline CDR1 MNHEY, CDR2 SVGAGI. The DNA of the CDR3 is TGTGCCAGCAGCAAGACAGGGAATGAAAAACTGTTTTTT. It translates to CASSKTGNEKLFF.

On this clonotype: At one end the junction does not follow the germline gene, possibly because of a read error. The rearrangement uses TRBV5-1 and TRBJ2-5; TRBD1 is a possible D gene (5 bases). There are 16 residues in the CDR3. CDR1 is SGHRS and CDR2 is YFSETQ in the germline V gene. For the CDR3, the DNA is TGCGCCAGCAGCTTGGATCCTAACGGCGGACAAGAGGCCCAGTACTTC. Its translation: CASSLDPNGGQEAQYF.

This chain links TRBV28 with TRBJ1-1; TRBD1 agrees at 8 bases. V was clipped by 6 bases and J by 2 bases; unmatched bases: 8. CDR3 length: 15 amino acids. The germline V gene has CDR1 MDHEN and CDR2 SYDVKM. The chain's CDR3 is CASSEMTGVNTEAFF. The CDR3 nucleotides read TGTGCCAGCAGCGAAATGACAGGGGTTAACACTGAAGCTTTCTTT.

This clonotype was recorded a few times. The rearrangement links TRBV6-5 to TRBJ2-5; D unresolved. The CDR3 has 13 residues. Germline V gene sequence: CDR1 MNHEY, CDR2 SVGAGI. V was clipped by 0 bases and J by 5 bases, with 7 bases between them. The DNA for the CDR3 is TGTGCCAGCAGTTACTCGAACGAGGAGACCCAGTACTTC. It translates to CASSYSNEETQYF.